A selection of T cell receptor beta chains follows, all from one sample in a study of T cell repertoires in cytomegalovirus infection. In TCRdb, the reads were re-called with MiXCR into one record per CDR3 protein. Of about 240,000 distinct CDR3 sequences in the sample, approximately 7% were seen once. Material: PBMCs. These receptors were obtained from a human donor in good health (CMV status not recorded). Some clones in this sample may be carry-over from other donors' samples. Both conserved end residues are part of each CDR3. A D gene is named only where the DNA matches it firmly. Not every row has a clone size; where given, it reads once, few, many or a size class.

J,size,D,V,CDR3,DNA
TRBJ1-2,many,TRBD1,TRBV7-2,CASSPQGQPNYGYTF,TGTGCCAGCAGCCCCCAGGGACAGCCTAACTATGGCTACACCTTC
TRBJ2-3,many,TRBD1,TRBV7-3,CASSPWDRASDTQYF,TGTGCCAGCAGCCCCTGGGACAGGGCTTCAGATACGCAGTATTTT
TRBJ2-2,many,NA,TRBV7-9,CASSWFSGSGELFF,TGTGCCAGCAGCTGGTTTTCGGGGTCCGGGGAGCTGTTTTTT
TRBJ1-4,many,NA,TRBV7-2,CASSLGGSGANEKLFF,TGTGCCAGCAGCCTAGGGGGTAGCGGGGCTAATGAAAAACTGTTTTTT
TRBJ2-1,many,TRBD1,TRBV12-3/TRBV12-4,CASNNRDRGLNEQFF,TGTGCCAGCAACAACCGGGACAGGGGTCTCAATGAGCAGTTCTTC
TRBJ2-3,NA,TRBD2,TRBV25-1,CASSVRRGTTDTQYF,TGTGCCAGCAGTGTGAGGCGGGGGACCACAGATACGCAGTATTTT
TRBJ1-2,many,NA,TRBV12-3/TRBV12-4,CASSLETTGLGHGYTF,TGTGCCAGCAGTTTAGAGACAACAGGGTTGGGGCATGGCTACACCTTC
TRBJ2-5,NA,NA,TRBV5-1,CASSQTSIETQYF,TGCGCCAGCAGCCAGACTAGTATCGAGACCCAGTACTTC
TRBJ1-2,many,NA,TRBV29-1,CSGSGGADYGYTF,TGCAGCGGATCTGGCGGGGCAGACTATGGCTACACCTTC
TRBJ1-1,many,NA,TRBV4-3,CASSQDGGRPEAFF,TGCGCCAGCAGCCAAGATGGGGGGCGACCTGAAGCTTTCTTT
TRBJ1-2,many,TRBD1,TRBV12-3/TRBV12-4,CASSWKQGAARGYTF,TGTGCCAGCAGTTGGAAACAGGGGGCAGCTCGAGGCTACACCTTC
TRBJ2-4,many,NA,TRBV7-2,CASSPVTGNIQYF,TGTGCCAGCAGCCCGGTTACGGGAAACATTCAGTACTTC
TRBJ2-7,many,TRBD1,TRBV5-4,CASSGTGGSKEQYF,TGTGCCAGCAGCGGGACAGGTGGGAGTAAGGAGCAGTACTTC
TRBJ2-3,many,NA,TRBV7-2,CASSLFDRADTQYF,TGTGCCAGCAGCTTATTTGATCGGGCAGATACGCAGTATTTT
TRBJ2-7,many,NA,TRBV7-9,CASSFNRGAARSSEQYF,TGTGCCAGCAGCTTCAACCGGGGCGCCGCCCGGTCCTCCGAGCAGTACTTC
TRBJ2-2,few,NA,TRBV18,CASSPRGREGTGELFF,TGTGCCAGCTCACCACGAGGCAGGGAAGGCACCGGGGAGCTGTTTTTT
TRBJ2-7,many,NA,TRBV7-2,CASSLDGPPFGYEQYF,TGTGCCAGCAGCTTAGACGGCCCCCCGTTTGGTTACGAGCAGTACTTC
TRBJ1-2,NA,NA,TRBV6-2/TRBV6-3,CASSKEAGINGYTF,TGTGCCAGCAGCAAGGAGGCAGGGATTAATGGCTACACCTTC
TRBJ2-2,NA,TRBD2,TRBV29-1,CSVTGTSDFSRNTGELFF,TGCAGCGTGACCGGGACTAGCGACTTCTCCCGGAACACCGGGGAGCTGTTTTTT
TRBJ1-5,many,TRBD1,TRBV7-2,CASSLVSQGANQPQHF,TGTGCCAGCAGCTTAGTCTCGCAGGGGGCGAATCAGCCCCAGCATTTT
TRBJ1-1,few,NA,TRBV27,CASSSPLYHEAFF,TGTGCCAGCAGTTCCCCCCTCTACCATGAAGCTTTCTTT
TRBJ2-7,many,TRBD1,TRBV20-1,CSARDRQGVTYEQYF,TGCAGTGCTAGAGATAGACAGGGAGTAACCTACGAGCAGTACTTC
TRBJ2-5,NA,NA,TRBV19,CASNKGPSNQETQYF,TGTGCCAGTAACAAGGGTCCTTCAAACCAAGAGACCCAGTACTTC
TRBJ1-1,many,TRBD1,TRBV19,CASSSPDRREGTEAFF,TGTGCCAGTAGCAGCCCGGACAGGAGGGAGGGGACTGAAGCTTTCTTT
TRBJ2-4,NA,TRBD2,TRBV7-8,CASSSSPSGAKNIQYF,TGTGCCAGCAGCTCCTCCCCTAGCGGGGCTAAAAACATTCAGTACTTC
TRBJ2-2,many,NA,TRBV19,CASRDRGFTGELFF,TGTGCCAGTAGGGATAGGGGTTTCACCGGGGAGCTGTTTTTT
TRBJ2-2,few,NA,TRBV7-2,CASSPSVGGADGELFF,TGTGCCAGCAGCCCTAGCGTCGGGGGCGCGGACGGGGAGCTGTTTTTT
TRBJ1-1,many,TRBD1,TRBV20-1,CSASFRQGMNTEAFF,TGCAGTGCTAGTTTTAGACAGGGAATGAACACTGAAGCTTTCTTT
TRBJ2-5,many,NA,TRBV30,CAWSLGPQETQYF,TGTGCCTGGAGTTTAGGTCCGCAAGAGACCCAGTACTTC
TRBJ1-1,many,TRBD1,TRBV20-1,CSPWDSMNTEAFF,TGCAGTCCCTGGGACAGCATGAACACTGAAGCTTTCTTT
TRBJ2-5,many,NA,TRBV7-2,CASSLAGGRETQYF,TGTGCCAGCAGCCTCGCAGGTGGCCGGGAGACCCAGTACTTC
TRBJ1-1,NA,TRBD1,TRBV13,CASSLGGQGTLNTEAFF,TGTGCCAGCAGCTTAGGAGGACAGGGGACATTGAACACTGAAGCTTTCTTT
TRBJ2-5,many,NA,TRBV5-1,CASSLTVQETQYF,TGCGCCAGCTCGTTGACAGTACAAGAGACCCAGTACTTC
TRBJ1-2,many,TRBD1,TRBV7-9,CASSLTGDGYTF,TGTGCCAGCAGCTTGACAGGGGATGGCTACACCTTC
TRBJ2-7,NA,NA,TRBV6-5,CASSYLQGYEQYF,TGTGCCAGCAGTTACCTCCAGGGATACGAGCAGTACTTC
TRBJ2-5,many,TRBD1,TRBV28,CASSYLAATGGRGETQYF,TGTGCCAGCAGTTACCTCGCGGCGACAGGGGGCCGTGGGGAGACCCAGTACTTC
TRBJ2-5,many,TRBD1,TRBV20-1,CSARRDSHQETQYF,TGCAGTGCTAGAAGGGACAGCCACCAAGAGACCCAGTACTTC
TRBJ2-7,many,TRBD1,TRBV6-5,CASSSEFGTGSYEQYF,TGTGCCAGCAGTTCCGAATTCGGGACAGGATCCTACGAGCAGTACTTC
TRBJ1-1,few,NA,TRBV4-3,CASSQVAGFPEAFF,TGCGCCAGCAGCCAAGTAGCGGGTTTTCCTGAAGCTTTCTTT
TRBJ1-1,many,NA,TRBV7-9,CASSPGEGMNTEAFF,TGTGCCAGCAGCCCGGGGGAGGGGATGAACACTGAAGCTTTCTTT
TRBJ1-1,few,NA,TRBV20-1,CSGTQGENTEAFF,TGCAGTGGAACTCAGGGTGAGAACACTGAAGCTTTCTTT